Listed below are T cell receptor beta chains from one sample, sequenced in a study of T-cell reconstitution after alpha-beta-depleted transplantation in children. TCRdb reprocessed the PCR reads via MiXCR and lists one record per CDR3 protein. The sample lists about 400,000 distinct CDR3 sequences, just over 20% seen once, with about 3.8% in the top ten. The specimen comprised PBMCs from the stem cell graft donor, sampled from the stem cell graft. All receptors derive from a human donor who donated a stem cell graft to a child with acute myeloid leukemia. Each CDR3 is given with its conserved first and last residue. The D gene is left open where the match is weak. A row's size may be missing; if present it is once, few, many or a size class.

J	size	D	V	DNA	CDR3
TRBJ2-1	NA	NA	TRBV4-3	TGCGCCAGCAGCCAAGATTTGGATGATGAGCAGTTCTTC	CASSQDLDDEQFF
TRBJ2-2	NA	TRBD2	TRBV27	TGTGCCAGCAGTGTTTGGGAGGGCGACACCGGGGAGCTGTTTTTT	CASSVWEGDTGELFF
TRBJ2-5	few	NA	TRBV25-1	TGTGCCAGCAGTGATGGGGAGATCCAAGAGACCCAGTACTTC	CASSDGEIQETQYF
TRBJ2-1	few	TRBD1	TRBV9	TGTGCCAGCAGCACAACACAGGGGAATGAGCAGTTCTTC	CASSTTQGNEQFF
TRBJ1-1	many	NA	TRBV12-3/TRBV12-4	TGTGCCAGCACAAAGACCCGGACCGAAGCTTTCTTT	CASTKTRTEAFF
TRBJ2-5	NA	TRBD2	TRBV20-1	TGCAGTGCCACGGGAGTCGGGGGGGAGACCCAGTACTTC	CSATGVGGETQYF
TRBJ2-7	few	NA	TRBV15	TGTGCCACCAGCAGAGACGAACAGTACGTGCAGTACTTC	CATSRDEQYVQYF
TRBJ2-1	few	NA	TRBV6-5	TGTGCCAGCAGTTCTGGACTAGAGAGGGACAGTTACAATGAGCAGTTCTTC	CASSSGLERDSYNEQFF
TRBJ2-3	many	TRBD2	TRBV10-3	TGTGCCATCAGGGTTGGCGGGAGAGCCACAGATACGCAGTATTTT	CAIRVGGRATDTQYF
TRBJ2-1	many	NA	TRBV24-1	TGTGCCACCAGTGATTTGAGCTCCTACAATGAGCAGTTCTTC	CATSDLSSYNEQFF
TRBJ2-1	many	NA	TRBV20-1	TGCAGTGCCAGGGCGTTGAGGGGGAATGAGCAGTTCTTC	CSARALRGNEQFF
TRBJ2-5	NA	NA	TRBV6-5	TGTGCCAGCAGTTCTCCTAGCAGCCAAGAGACCCAGTACTTC	CASSSPSSQETQYF
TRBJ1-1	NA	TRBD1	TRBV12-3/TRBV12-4	TGTGCCAGCAGTTTAGTGATTGGGACAGGGTTTGGAGAAGCTTTCTTT	CASSLVIGTGFGEAFF
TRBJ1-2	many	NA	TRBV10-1	TGCGCCAGGTCCGCCGGGGGGTCCTTATATGGCTACACCTTC	CARSAGGSLYGYTF
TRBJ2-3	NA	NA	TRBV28	TGTGCCAGCAGGCACGGACTGGATCACACAGATACGCAGTATTTT	CASRHGLDHTDTQYF
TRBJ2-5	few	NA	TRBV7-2	TGTGCCAGCAGCTTAGTGAGGGAAGAGACCCAGTACTTC	CASSLVREETQYF
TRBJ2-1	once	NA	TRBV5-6	TGTGCCAGCAGCTTTACTAGCCTTGAGCAGTTCTTC	CASSFTSLEQFF
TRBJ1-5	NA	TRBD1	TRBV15	TGTGCCACCAGCAACGGACAGGGGGGATGGGGCAATCAGCCCCAGCATTTT	CATSNGQGGWGNQPQHF
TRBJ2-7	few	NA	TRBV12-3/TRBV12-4	TGTGCCAGCAGCCCCCAGGGGTCGGTATGGGAGCAGTACTTC	CASSPQGSVWEQYF
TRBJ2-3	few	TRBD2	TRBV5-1	TGCGCCAGCAGCTTGGAGCTAGCGGGAGGGCAAGATACGCAGTATTTT	CASSLELAGGQDTQYF
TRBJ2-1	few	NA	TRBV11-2	TGTGCCAGCAGCTTCCTGAGCTTTGGGAATGAGCAGTTCTTC	CASSFLSFGNEQFF
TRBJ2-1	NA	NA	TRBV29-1	TGCAGCGTTGAAGATTTGGTCAGGGGTAGAACTCGGAGGAATGAGCAGTTCTTC	CSVEDLVRGRTRRNEQFF